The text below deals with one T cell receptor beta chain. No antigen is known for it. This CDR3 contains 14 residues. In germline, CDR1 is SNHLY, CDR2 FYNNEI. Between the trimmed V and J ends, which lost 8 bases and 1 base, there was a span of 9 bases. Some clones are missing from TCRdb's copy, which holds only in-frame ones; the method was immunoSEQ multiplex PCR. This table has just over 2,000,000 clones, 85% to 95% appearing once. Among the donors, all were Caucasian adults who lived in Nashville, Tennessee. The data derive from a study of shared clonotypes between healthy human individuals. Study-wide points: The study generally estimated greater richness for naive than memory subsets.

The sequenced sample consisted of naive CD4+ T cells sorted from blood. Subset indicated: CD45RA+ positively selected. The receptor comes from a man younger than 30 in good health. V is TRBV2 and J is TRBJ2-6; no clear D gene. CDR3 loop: CASGRISGANVLTF. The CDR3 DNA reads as TGTGCCAGCGGCCGAATATCTGGGGCCAACGTCCTGACTTTC.